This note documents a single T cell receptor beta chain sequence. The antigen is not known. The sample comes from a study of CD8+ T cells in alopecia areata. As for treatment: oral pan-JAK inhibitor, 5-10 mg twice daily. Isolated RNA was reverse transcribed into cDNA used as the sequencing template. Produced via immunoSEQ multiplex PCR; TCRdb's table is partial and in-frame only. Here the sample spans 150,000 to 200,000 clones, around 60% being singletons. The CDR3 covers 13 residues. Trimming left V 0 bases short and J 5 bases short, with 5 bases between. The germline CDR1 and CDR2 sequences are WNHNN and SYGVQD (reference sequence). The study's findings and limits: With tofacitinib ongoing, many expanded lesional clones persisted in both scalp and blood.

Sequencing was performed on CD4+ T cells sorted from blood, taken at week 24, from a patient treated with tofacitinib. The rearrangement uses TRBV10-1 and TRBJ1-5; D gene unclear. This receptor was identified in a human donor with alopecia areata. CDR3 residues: CASSESLDQPQHF. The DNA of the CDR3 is TGCGCCAGCAGTGAGTCTTTGGATCAGCCCCAGCATTTT.